These 24 T cell receptor beta chains were sequenced from one sample in a study of T cell responses to AZD1222 COVID-19 vaccine. Here immunoSEQ multiplex PCR was the method, and the copy in TCRdb shows in-frame clones only, minus some. The sample yields under 150,000 clones, more than 75% seen once. The sequences come from peripheral blood, collected on day 0 of AZD1222 vaccination. These receptors originate from an adult in good health.

This clone appeared once. The chain is built from TRBV28 and TRBJ1-3; 9 bases match TRBD1. The CDR3 extends over 20 amino acids. Germline trimming cut 4 bases from V and 6 bases from J; bases unmatched to any gene: 22. Germline loops: CDR1 MDHEN, CDR2 SYDVKM. The CDR3 reads CASSSPGQGPGGAFLNTIYF. CDR3 in DNA: TGTGCCAGCAGTTCACCGGGACAGGGACCGGGGGGTGCTTTTTTAAACACCATATATTTT. Supplemented by reference TRBV28 and TRBJ1-3, the full variable domain reads DVKVTQSSRYLVKRTGEKVFLECVQDMDHENMFWYRQDPGLGLRLIYFSYDVKMKEKGDIPEGYSVSREKKERFSLILESASTNQTSMYLCASSSPGQGPGGAFLNTIYFGEGSWLTVV.

The chain is built from TRBV7-9 and TRBJ2-2, with TRBD1 matching 8 bases. Germline CDR1 and CDR2: SEHNR and FQNEAQ (reference sequence). CDR3 size: 15 residues. Trimming removed 5 bases from V and 4 bases from J; junction bases left unmatched: 6. CDR3 region: CASSIQGARTGELFF. The CDR3 coding sequence is TGTGCCAGCAGCATCCAGGGGGCGCGCACCGGGGAGCTGTTTTTT.

V and J are TRBV9 and TRBJ1-1; D not resolved. The ends were cut back, 3 bases at V and 2 bases at J, with 8 bases in the middle. Germline CDR1 SGDLS, CDR2 YYNGEE. The CDR3 covers 13 residues. CDR3 region: CASSAQVNTEAFF. For the CDR3, the DNA is TGTGCCAGCAGCGCGCAGGTAAACACTGAAGCTTTCTTT.

The rearrangement links TRBV2 to TRBJ2-7; D possibly corresponds to TRBD2 (6 bases). CDR1 is SNHLY and CDR2 is FYNNEI in the germline V gene. Trimming left V 8 bases short and J 0 bases short, with 14 bases between. This CDR3 region has 14 residues. This CDR3 reads CASPRPGGSYEQYF. The CDR3 DNA reads as TGTGCCAGCCCCAGACCCGGGGGCTCCTACGAGCAGTACTTC. Looking up the rest from reference TRBV2 and TRBJ2-7 gives the full variable domain: EPEVTQTPSHQVTQMGQEVILRCVPISNHLYFYWYRQILGQKVEFLVSFYNNEISEKSEIFDDQFSVERPDGSNFTLKIRSTKLEDSAMYFCASPRPGGSYEQYFGPGTRLTVT.

V usage is TRBV3-1 (or the pseudogene TRBV3-2) and J usage is TRBJ2-6, with D perhaps TRBD1 (6 bases). The CDR3 is 16 amino acids. Trimming took 6 bases from V and 0 from J, leaving 12 bases between them. Looked up from germline, CDR1 is LGHDT and CDR2 is YNNKEL (reference sequence). CDR3 sequence: CASRAGAFSGANVLTF. CDR3 DNA sequence: TGTGCCAGCAGGGCAGGGGCGTTCTCTGGGGCCAACGTCCTGACTTTC.

The chain is built from TRBV29-1 and TRBJ1-1; D remains unclear. Between the trimmed V and J ends, which lost 7 bases and 0 bases, there was a span of 15 bases. The CDR3 spans 14 residues. The germline gives CDR1 SQVTM, CDR2 ANQGSEA. The DNA for the CDR3 is TGCAGCGCCACGCGGAGCGACATGAACACTGAAGCTTTCTTT. This encodes CSATRSDMNTEAFF.

This clone was observed once. The chain combines TRBV9 with TRBJ2-5; 10 nucleotides line up with TRBD1. V lost 3 bases and J lost 5; bases outside the gene matches: 4. The CDR3 runs to 14 residues. Germline CDR1 reads SGDLS; CDR2 reads YYNGEE. This chain's CDR3 is CASSGDRGRETQYF. CDR3 nucleotide sequence: TGTGCCAGCAGCGGCGACAGGGGGCGGGAGACCCAGTACTTC.

This clone was counted once. This chain uses TRBV7-3 with TRBJ2-1, with TRBD2 identical over 15 bases. The CDR3 spans 19 residues. V shed 1 base, J shed 4 bases, and the junction held 8 bases outside the gene matches. Germline assignment: CDR1 SGHTA and CDR2 FQGTGA. The CDR3 region has the DNA TGTGCCAGCAGCTTAAATGGAGGACTAGCGGGGGGGTTTTACAATGAGCAGTTCTTC. Encoded protein: CASSLNGGLAGGFYNEQFF.

The genes are TRBV14 and TRBJ1-2; 7 bases map to TRBD1. V shed 4 bases and J 4 bases; nucleotides not matched to a gene: 12. The CDR3 runs 16 residues. The germline V gene encodes CDR1 SGHDN and CDR2 FVKESK. The CDR3 nucleotides are TGTGCCAGCAGCCGGTACAGACAGGGATCTATCTATGGCTACACCTTC. This sequence encodes CASSRYRQGSIYGYTF.

The chain joins TRBV2 to TRBJ2-1; TRBD2 agrees at 11 bases. The CDR3 contains 14 residues. The ends lost 8 bases at V and 11 bases at J; junction bases unmatched: 11. CDR1 and CDR2 from the germline V gene are SNHLY and FYNNEI. The DNA of the CDR3 is TGTGCCAGCCTACTAGCGGGAGATAGAATTAAGCAGTTCTTC. Its translation: CASLLAGDRIKQFF.

This sequence joins TRBV19 and TRBJ1-5, with TRBD1 matching 7 bases. V lost 7 bases and J lost 6; bases outside the gene matches: 15. The CDR3 has 16 residues. Germline V gene sequence: CDR1 LNHDA, CDR2 SQIVND (reference sequence). The CDR3 reads CASTPGPDRVGQPQHF. The CDR3 DNA is TGTGCCAGTACCCCGGGGCCCGACAGGGTGGGTCAGCCCCAGCATTTT.

The V and J genes are TRBV4-3 and TRBJ1-5; D not resolved. V lost 0 bases and J 4 bases, leaving 16 bases between the germline ends. The CDR3 has 17 residues. Looked up from germline, CDR1 is LGHNA and CDR2 is YSLEER. CDR3 coding DNA: TGCGCCAGCAGCCAAGATAATGCAGAGCTTGGTAATCAGCCCCAGCATTTT. This translates into CASSQDNAELGNQPQHF.

The gene calls are TRBV6-1 and TRBJ1-1; TRBD1 aligns across 7 bases. Germline values: CDR1 MNHNS, CDR2 SASEGT. V lost 3 bases, J lost 10 bases, and 8 bases stayed unmatched. This CDR3 spans 13 amino acids. The CDR3 DNA reads as TGTGCCAGCAGTGAGACAGGGAGGGATGTAGCTTTCTTT. Protein: CASSETGRDVAFF.

The chain employs TRBV24-1 and TRBJ2-5, with 9 bases aligning to TRBD1. This CDR3 comprises 15 residues. Germline V gene sequence: CDR1 KGHDR, CDR2 SFDVKD. Trimming took 7 bases from V and 5 from J; bases not matched to a gene: 10. CDR3: CATSPGGQGPETQYF. In nucleotides, the CDR3 is TGTGCCACCAGCCCTGGGGGACAGGGACCTGAGACCCAGTACTTC.

This chain joins TRBV28 and TRBJ1-1; D is unresolved. Germline V gene data show CDR1 as MDHEN and CDR2 as SYDVKM. Between the trimmed V and J ends, which lost 3 bases and 3 bases, there was a span of 11 bases. The CDR3 has 14 amino acids. The CDR3 sequence: CASSLSDTYTEAFF. DNA for the CDR3: TGTGCCAGCAGTTTGTCCGACACCTACACTGAAGCTTTCTTT. The whole variable domain, filled in from reference TRBV28 and TRBJ1-1, reads DVKVTQSSRYLVKRTGEKVFLECVQDMDHENMFWYRQDPGLGLRLIYFSYDVKMKEKGDIPEGYSVSREKKERFSLILESASTNQTSMYLCASSLSDTYTEAFFGQGTRLTVV.

This chain links TRBV7-2 with TRBJ1-3, with D unclear. V was shortened by 5 bases and J by 2 bases, with 1 base between the two germline ends. The CDR3 extends over 11 amino acids. The germline V gene encodes CDR1 SGHTA and CDR2 FQGNSA. Written as DNA, the CDR3 is TGTGCCAGCAGCCCTGGAAACACCATATATTTT. Protein: CASSPGNTIYF.

The J gene is TRBJ1-1, the V gene TRBV28, with D tentatively TRBD1 (6 bases). V lost 4 bases to trimming and J lost 8 bases, with 14 bases between them. Germline V gives CDR1 MDHEN, CDR2 SYDVKM. There are 13 residues in the CDR3. The CDR3 sequence: CASSWQSQGEAFF. The DNA for the CDR3 is TGTGCCAGCAGTTGGCAGTCCCAGGGGGAAGCTTTCTTT.

This clone was seen more than once but under ten times. The V and J genes are TRBV28 and TRBJ1-1; D may be TRBD1 (5 bases). Germline values: CDR1 MDHEN, CDR2 SYDVKM. The CDR3 consists of 14 residues. V was pared by 7 bases and J by 0 bases, with 12 bases between. This chain's CDR3 is CASTRGGLNTEAFF. CDR3 DNA: TGTGCCAGCACCCGCGGGGGGTTGAACACTGAAGCTTTCTTT.

The chain combines TRBV2 with TRBJ1-1; no firm D call. The germline CDR1 and CDR2 sequences are SNHLY and FYNNEI. V lost 1 base and J lost 5, with 8 bases in between. The CDR3 consists of 13 residues. The CDR3 DNA follows: TGTGCCAGCAGTGAAGGGGCCGGGACTGAAGCTTTCTTT. Protein: CASSEGAGTEAFF.

The chain has TRBV18 and TRBJ2-6, with a possible D match to TRBD1 (6 bases). The CDR3 sequence is 16 residues long. V was clipped by 3 bases and J by 0 bases, with 9 bases between them. Germline V CDR1 and CDR2: KGHSH, LQKENI. The CDR3 protein is CASSPLQGSGANVLTF. The CDR3 region has the DNA TGTGCCAGCTCACCGTTACAGGGCTCTGGGGCCAACGTCCTGACTTTC.

This sequence joins TRBV5-1 and TRBJ2-1, with TRBD2 matching 7 bases. The CDR3 is 14 residues long. Germline CDR1 is SGHRS and CDR2 is YFSETQ. V shed 2 bases, J shed 5 bases, and the junction held 4 bases outside the gene matches. For the CDR3, the DNA is TGCGCCAGCAGCTTTCGGGAGGTACACAATGAGCAGTTCTTC. Residues: CASSFREVHNEQFF.

The chain links TRBV7-2 to TRBJ2-7; D gene unclear. CDR1 and CDR2 (germline): SGHTA, FQGNSA. V was pared by 0 bases and J by 4 bases, with 10 bases between. The CDR3 length is 14 residues. The CDR3 protein is CASSLAPATYEQYF. The DNA for the CDR3 is TGTGCCAGCAGCTTAGCTCCCGCAACTTACGAGCAGTACTTC.

V and J are TRBV15 and TRBJ2-7; no firm D call. Germline V gene sequence: CDR1 LNHNV, CDR2 YYDKDF (reference sequence). This CDR3 region has 13 residues. V dropped 6 bases and J dropped 6 bases, with 15 bases sitting between them. As DNA, the CDR3 is TGTGCCACCAGTCGGCAGTTCCAGAGCGAGCAGTACTTC. Encoded protein: CATSRQFQSEQYF.

The CDR3 sequence is CASSQGTGRGYTF. The CDR3 coding sequence is TGTGCCAGCAGTCAAGGGACAGGGCGAGGCTACACCTTC. The chain has TRBV6-6 and TRBJ1-2; 9 bases are shared with TRBD1. V gave up 5 bases and J gave up 8 bases; unmatched junction bases: 6. Looked up from germline, CDR1 is MNHNY and CDR2 is SVGAGI (reference sequence). The CDR3 contains 13 residues.